Sequencing of this T cell receptor beta chain was carried out in a study of identical twins. Everyone who donated was a healthy Caucasian. From the 5' RACE reads, TCRdb called clonotypes with MiXCR, one entry per CDR3 protein. The sample has about 700,000 distinct CDR3 sequences, over 5% seen once. On this clonotype: Its antigen is unknown.

Study-level points and caveats: Sequences that were out-of-frame, alpha and twin-shared displayed an excess of low generation probability.

This CDR3 has 13 residues. Germline lookup yields CDR1 LNHDA and CDR2 SQIVND (reference sequence). The junction had 3 bases not matched to a gene; V was cut back by 4 bases and J by 7 bases. Sequences were obtained from naive T cells sorted from blood. The J gene is TRBJ2-1, the V gene TRBV19; TRBD1 matches 8 bases. This TCR was recovered from a man younger than 35 in good health. The CDR3: CASSTDRGNEQFF. CDR3 nucleotide sequence: TGTGCCAGTAGTACAGACAGGGGTAATGAGCAGTTCTTC.